Each of the 9 T cell receptor beta chains below was sequenced from the same sample in a study of immune characterization of retroperitoneal liposarcoma. TCRdb reprocessed the PCR reads with MiXCR, giving one entry per CDR3 protein. Of approximately 11,000 distinct CDR3 sequences in the sample, 37% were seen once. The sequenced sample consisted of tumor tissue. These receptors were collected from a male donor with retroperitoneal liposarcoma.

In this sample, this clonotype turned up once. J is TRBJ2-4 and V is TRBV6-1, with a tentative D call TRBD1 (6 bases). CDR3 length: 14 residues. V was trimmed by 7 bases and J by 1 base, leaving 11 bases between them. CDR1 MNHNS and CDR2 SASEGT come from the germline V gene. The CDR3 spells CASTLDRAKNIQYF. CDR3 sequence (DNA): TGTGCCAGCACCCTAGACAGGGCCAAAAACATTCAGTACTTC.

Turning to this clonotype: A read error is possible here, since a much larger clone lies one base away. As DNA, the CDR3 is TGTGCCAGCATTCCCAGGGACACCGGGGAGCTGTTTTTT. It encodes CASIPRDTGELFF. V gene TRBV6-8 combines with J gene TRBJ2-2; D is perhaps TRBD1 (5 bases). The V end was cut by 7 bases, the J end by 3 bases, with 9 bases between. The CDR3 consists of 13 residues. The germline V gene encodes CDR1 MNHGY and CDR2 SAAAGT.

The chain couples TRBV4-1 to TRBJ2-3; D not resolved. This CDR3 spans 13 amino acids. Germline V gene lookup returns CDR1 MGHRA and CDR2 YSYEKL. V was trimmed by 3 bases and J by 1 base, leaving 5 bases between them. CDR3 DNA: TGCGCCAGCAGCCACCCGGGCACAGATACGCAGTATTTT. It encodes CASSHPGTDTQYF.

The V gene is TRBV11-3, the J gene TRBJ2-1, with 10 positions matching TRBD2. The CDR3 spans 15 residues. Germline CDR1 is SGHNT and CDR2 is YENEEA. CDR3 in amino acids: CNQRKREGVSAEQFF. The CDR3 nucleotides read TGTAACCAGCGGAAGCGGGAGGGCGTTTCGGCGGAGCAGTTCTTC.

By share, this clonotype counts as medium-sized (0.01 to 0.1%). V and J are TRBV6-6 and TRBJ2-1; D call uncertain. This CDR3 spans 16 amino acids. With 2 bases removed from V and 10 bases from J, the gap between germline ends came to 21 bases. CDR1 and CDR2 from the germline V gene are MNHNY and SVGAGI (reference sequence). The CDR3 sequence is CASSYGARLVGYEQFF. The CDR3, as DNA: TGTGCCAGCAGTTACGGCGCAAGGCTAGTGGGCTACGAGCAGTTCTTC.

This clonotype is categorized as medium-sized (0.01 to 0.1%). This sequence joins TRBV6-1 and TRBJ2-3; possible D gene TRBD2, 6 bases. There are 15 residues in the CDR3. The V gene's germline CDR1 is MNHNS and CDR2 SASEGT. V lost 6 bases and J 0 bases, leaving 13 bases between the germline ends. The DNA for the CDR3 is TGTGCCAGCAGCGGCGGGATCCACAGCACAGATACGCAGTATTTT. Residues: CASSGGIHSTDTQYF.

In its sample, this clonotype was seen a few times. The rearrangement links TRBV30 to TRBJ2-1; 10 bases fit TRBD2. The CDR3 runs to 14 residues. From germline, CDR1 is GTSNPN and CDR2 SVGIG (reference sequence). V dropped 2 bases and J dropped 12; count of bases not matched to a gene: 10. In nucleotides, the CDR3 is TGTGCCTGGAGTAGTCTAGCGGGAGTAGTAAGGCAGTTCTTC. Its protein is CAWSSLAGVVRQFF.

This clonotype was detected only a few times. This rearrangement joins TRBV6-1 to TRBJ2-1; D might be TRBD1 (6 bases). This CDR3 has 13 amino acids. Trimming shortened V by 6 bases and J by 10 bases, and 16 bases separated the two germline ends. Germline CDR1 is MNHNS and CDR2 is SASEGT. CDR3 in DNA: TGTGCCAGCAGACTACAGGGCTACGGGGAGCAGTTCTTC. This codes for CASRLQGYGEQFF.

The V call is TRBV7-6, the J call TRBJ2-6, with 7 bases that match TRBD1. The CDR3 is 15 amino acids. Germline lookup yields CDR1 SGHVS and CDR2 FNYEAQ. V was pared by 11 bases and J by 1 base, with 8 bases of the junction left unmatched. For the CDR3, the DNA is TGTGCCGTCGACAGGGCCCCATCTGGGGCCAACGTCCTGACTTTC. Translating it yields CAVDRAPSGANVLTF.